The 19 T cell receptor beta chains presented below share a single source sample, sequenced in a study of technical replicates of blood from four donors. The method was immunoSEQ multiplex PCR; TCRdb's version includes in-frame clones alone and lacks a portion of them. Counted here are approximately 15,000 clones, roughly 80% occurring once; the ten biggest clones make up more than 10%. The material sequenced was PBMCs. The receptors shown here come from a human donor in good health.

The V gene is TRBV27, the J gene TRBJ2-4; D is uncertain. Trimming pared 10 bases from V and 7 bases from J, leaving 17 bases between. Germline assignment: CDR1 MNHEY and CDR2 SMNVEV (reference sequence). The CDR3 extends over 13 amino acids. CDR3: CANPPPGWNIQYF. The DNA of the CDR3 is TGTGCCAACCCCCCTCCCGGGTGGAACATTCAGTACTTC.

V usage is TRBV7-9 and J usage is TRBJ2-3; 7 positions match TRBD2. Germline V CDR1 and CDR2: SEHNR, FQNEAQ (reference sequence). The CDR3 extends over 16 amino acids. V lost 3 bases, J lost 0 bases, and 6 bases stayed unmatched. CDR3 sequence (DNA): TGTGCCAGCAGCTTCCCTAGCGGCTCTAGCACAGATACGCAGTATTTT. It specifies CASSFPSGSSTDTQYF.

The J gene is TRBJ1-2, the V gene TRBV5-4, with 8 bases lining up with TRBD1. The CDR3 length is 15 residues. The ends lost 5 bases at V and 7 bases at J; junction bases unmatched: 13. Germline V gene sequence: CDR1 SGHNT, CDR2 YYREEE (reference sequence). CDR3 amino acids: CASSLQGAQNAGYTF. The CDR3 region has the DNA TGTGCCAGCAGTTTGCAGGGGGCGCAGAATGCTGGCTACACCTTC. The whole variable domain, filled in from reference TRBV5-4 and TRBJ1-2, reads ETGVTQSPTHLIKTRGQQVTLRCSSQSGHNTVSWYQQALGQGPQFIFQYYREEENGRGNFPPRFSGLQFPNYSSELNVNALELDDSALYLCASSLQGAQNAGYTFGSGTRLTVV.

J is TRBJ2-5 and V is TRBV5-6; possibly TRBD2 for D (6 bases). V dropped 4 bases and J dropped 5 bases, with 15 bases sitting between them. Germline CDR1 SGHDT, CDR2 YYEEEE. This CDR3 is 14 amino acids long. This CDR3 reads CASSQSGGRETQYF. For the CDR3, the DNA is TGTGCCAGCAGCCAAAGTGGAGGGCGGGAGACCCAGTACTTC.

This chain joins TRBV18 and TRBJ1-5; D is perhaps TRBD1 (5 bases). Germline V gene sequence: CDR1 KGHSH, CDR2 LQKENI. The length of the CDR3 is 12 residues. The V end was cut by 6 bases, the J end by 4 bases, with 7 bases between. The CDR3 loop reads CASSTANQPQHF. The DNA for the CDR3 is TGTGCCAGCTCGACAGCAAATCAGCCCCAGCATTTT.

The chain carries TRBV7-9 and TRBJ1-3; no reliable D call. Trimming removed 6 bases from V and 2 bases from J, with 17 bases in between. CDR3 length: 16 amino acids. From germline, CDR1 is SEHNR and CDR2 FQNEAQ (reference sequence). The DNA of the CDR3 is TGTGCCAGCAGGGCCAGCGGGAATCGGCCTGGAAACACCATATATTTT. It is translated as CASRASGNRPGNTIYF.

V and J are TRBV7-8 and TRBJ2-3; a weak D match, TRBD1 (5 bases). The CDR3 covers 12 residues. Trimming took 3 bases from V and 5 from J, leaving 6 bases between them. In germline, CDR1 is SGHVS, CDR2 FQNEAQ. The CDR3 nucleotides are TGTGCCAGCAGCTTCCAGGGAGATACGCAGTATTTT. Residues: CASSFQGDTQYF.

The chain joins TRBV4-2 to TRBJ2-1; 11 nucleotides line up with TRBD2. J lost 10 bases, V lost 4 bases, and 9 bases had no gene match. Germline CDR1 LGHNA, CDR2 YNFKEQ. The CDR3 totals 15 residues. The CDR3 DNA follows: TGTGCCAGCAGCCCGATCACTAGCGGGAGAGGCGAGCAGTTCTTC. Amino acids: CASSPITSGRGEQFF.

The V and J genes are TRBV19 and TRBJ2-1, with D maybe TRBD2 (6 bases). The CDR3 loop spans 16 amino acids. The germline V gene encodes CDR1 LNHDA and CDR2 SQIVND (reference sequence). Trimming left V 5 bases short and J 1 base short, with 15 bases between. CDR3 sequence reads: CASSGGRSGSYNEQFF. The CDR3 nucleotides read TGTGCCAGTAGTGGAGGGCGGTCTGGTTCCTACAATGAGCAGTTCTTC. Looking up the rest from reference TRBV19 and TRBJ2-1 gives the full variable domain: DGGITQSPKYLFRKEGQNVTLSCEQNLNHDAMYWYRQDPGQGLRLIYYSQIVNDFQKGDIAEGYSVSREKKESFPLTVTSAQKNPTAFYLCASSGGRSGSYNEQFFGPGTRLTVL.

This chain connects TRBV5-1 to TRBJ2-7; D is perhaps TRBD1 (6 bases). V shed 0 bases and J shed 3 bases, with 10 bases lying between them. CDR1 and CDR2 (germline): SGHRS, YFSETQ. The CDR3 consists of 14 residues. The CDR3 region has the DNA TGCGCCAGCAGCTTGGCAGGGGCAATCTACGAGCAGTACTTC. Residues: CASSLAGAIYEQYF.

This chain links TRBV4-1 with TRBJ1-2; no clear D gene. Trimming took off 5 bases at V and 4 bases at J, with 17 bases between the two ends. The CDR3 length is 15 residues. Germline V gene data show CDR1 as MGHRA and CDR2 as YSYEKL. The CDR3 nucleotides read TGCGCCAGCAGCGAAAATCCGGGAGAGTCCTATGGCTACACCTTC. Its protein product is CASSENPGESYGYTF.

This clone was found once. This chain uses TRBV6-1 with TRBJ1-5, with 7 nucleotides matching TRBD1. This CDR3 is built from 15 residues. V lost 1 base to trimming and J lost 5 bases; unmatched junction nucleotides: 5. Per the germline V gene, CDR1 is MNHNS and CDR2 is SASEGT. This chain's CDR3 is CASSEELGGHQPQHF. CDR3 DNA sequence: TGTGCCAGCAGTGAAGAGCTAGGGGGCCATCAGCCCCAGCATTTT.

J is TRBJ2-7 and V is TRBV19, with 11 positions matching TRBD2. The CDR3 is made up of 16 amino acids. V lost 3 bases and J lost 3; bases outside the gene matches: 7. Germline V gene lookup returns CDR1 LNHDA and CDR2 SQIVND (reference sequence). CDR3 loop: CASSIELAGVGYEQYF. The CDR3 DNA sequence: TGTGCCAGTAGTATTGAACTAGCGGGAGTTGGCTACGAGCAGTACTTC. Based on the CDR3 plus reference TRBV19 and TRBJ2-7, the full variable domain is DGGITQSPKYLFRKEGQNVTLSCEQNLNHDAMYWYRQDPGQGLRLIYYSQIVNDFQKGDIAEGYSVSREKKESFPLTVTSAQKNPTAFYLCASSIELAGVGYEQYFGPGTRLTVT.

V is TRBV19 and J is TRBJ2-1; 11 bases match TRBD2. V dropped 3 bases and J dropped 3; count of bases not matched to a gene: 1. There are 15 residues in the CDR3. Germline V gives CDR1 LNHDA, CDR2 SQIVND (reference sequence). CDR3 loop: CASSMLAGGYNEQFF. The CDR3 nucleotides are TGTGCCAGTAGTATGCTAGCGGGAGGCTACAATGAGCAGTTCTTC.

The genes are TRBV5-1 and TRBJ2-4, with 8 nucleotides matching TRBD1. V lost 4 bases to trimming and J lost 5 bases; unmatched junction nucleotides: 8. The germline gives CDR1 SGHRS, CDR2 YFSETQ. The length of the CDR3 is 15 residues. Here the CDR3 reads CASSLYGQGQNIQYF. The CDR3 nucleotides are TGCGCCAGCAGCCTTTACGGACAGGGCCAAAACATTCAGTACTTC.

The chain uses TRBV5-5 and TRBJ1-5; TRBD1 matches at 7 bases. Germline V gene sequence: CDR1 SGHKS, CDR2 YYEKEE (reference sequence). The ends lost 2 bases at V and 7 bases at J; junction bases unmatched: 15. This CDR3 spans 17 amino acids. The CDR3 here is CASSFSTGAGVDQPQHF. CDR3 DNA: TGTGCCAGCAGCTTTTCCACAGGGGCCGGGGTCGACCAGCCCCAGCATTTT.

The CDR3 reads CASSQTDQGREQYF. CDR3 bases: TGTGCCAGCTCACAAACAGACCAGGGTCGCGAGCAGTACTTC. The J gene is TRBJ2-7, the V gene TRBV18, with D maybe TRBD1 (5 bases). CDR1 is KGHSH and CDR2 is LQKENI in the germline V gene. The CDR3 spans 14 residues. Trimming took off 4 bases at V and 6 bases at J, with 16 bases between the two ends.

V and J are TRBV9 and TRBJ2-2; TRBD2 aligns across 14 bases. Unmatched junction bases numbered 7, after V lost 0 bases and J lost 3 bases. Germline V gives CDR1 SGDLS, CDR2 YYNGEE. The CDR3 has 19 residues. The CDR3 region has the DNA TGTGCCAGCAGCGTAGAGGGACTAGCGGGAGTTGGAGACACCGGGGAGCTGTTTTTT. This sequence encodes CASSVEGLAGVGDTGELFF.

This clone was seen once. The chain joins TRBV7-3 to TRBJ2-1; 7 bases are a match to TRBD2. This CDR3 region has 15 residues. The trim removed 5 bases at V and 9 bases at J, leaving 13 bases unmatched. Germline V gene sequence: CDR1 SGHTA, CDR2 FQGTGA. CDR3 region: CASSPSSGAGSEQFF. CDR3 bases: TGTGCCAGCAGCCCTTCTAGCGGAGCCGGTAGTGAGCAGTTCTTC.